This section outlines one T cell receptor beta chain sequence together with its context. This receptor's antigen is unknown. Base qualities were left out, and no much larger clone turns up one base away. The protocol used for the library was 5' RACE. Data came from an Illumina HiSeq 2500. A second PCR of 7 to 11 cycles was performed with a sample-barcoded 5' primer and a J-beta primer mix. A template-switch 5' adaptor carrying 12 random nucleotides introduced a unique molecular identifier onto each TCR beta cDNA molecule. Each sample yielded at least 2.5 million CDR3-containing paired-end reads. First-strand cDNA was synthesized from all RNA with the Mint cDNA synthesis kit, primed by a TRBC-specific oligonucleotide. Following uracil-DNA glycosylase treatment, all cDNA underwent a first 18-cycle PCR with the universal primers M1SS and BC2_uni_R. For the original study's pipeline: Each sample was normalized by randomly selecting 1 million high-quality reads, each carrying a distinct molecular identifier. Reads with shared molecular identifiers were discarded instead of being binned into consensus sequences. CDR3 identification, clonotype clustering and error correction used MiTCR with a Q25 quality threshold and the strictest error-elimination algorithm. Lower-bound total TCR beta diversity was estimated with a nonparametric unseen species model using Euler transformation. TCRdb redid the processing of the public reads, applying fastp at Q25 and MiXCR, and retained in-frame beta chains. Each record represents a unique CDR3 protein, reported with the most common genes and DNA among its rows. These V and J calls derive from TCRdb rather than the authors' analysis. Present in this sample are around 800,000 distinct CDR3 sequences, 62% of which were seen just once. The top ten hold about a quarter of the sample.

The source of the sample is a study of blood T cells in healthy people across ages (dated by TCRdb to about 2015). Background on the whole study: In model experiments, template switching captured roughly one uniquely barcoded TCR beta cDNA molecule for every two T cells. Age-related changes in TCR beta repertoire diversity were measured in the study by deep sequencing normalized with unique cDNA molecular identifiers. The donors were split into four age groups: young (average about 16 years), middle-aged (39), aged (about 56) and long-lived (roughly 77). Donors of different ages were randomly distributed across sequencing lanes to avoid experimental bias. The study analyzed two additional independent replicas of 1 million unique cDNA reads from the same blood draw for two donors, one aged 18 to 30 and one aged 80 or older. Paper-wide results and their limitations: Compared with the aged group, more naive CD4+ T cells, fewer expanded clones and increased TCR diversity were shown by the long-lived group, suggesting age selection. As age increased, observed TCR beta diversity per million T cells dropped in a roughly linear way, and a significant reduction was already evident by age 40. The percentage of naive T cells measured by flow cytometry correlated strongly with observed TCR beta diversity. Since profiling was done on bulk unsorted PBMCs, naive and antigen-experienced compartments could not be conclusively compared. Estimates of total diversity based on one million sequenced T cells were regarded as lower bounds and as underestimates. Donor CMV infection status was unknown, potentially confounding age-related changes in expanded clonotypes.

The donors were some 36 Caucasian individuals from Russia, aged about 6 to 95 years, who were systemically healthy. Around 9.8 milliliters of peripheral blood were collected from each donor into EDTA-treated Vacutainer tubes. PBMCs were isolated by Ficoll-Paque density-gradient centrifugation, with at least 7 million obtained per sample. Total RNA was extracted from PBMCs with Trizol reagent, with at least 5 micrograms obtained per sample. The percentages of naive CD45RAhigh/CD27high T cells were determined by flow cytometry on a PBMC aliquot from every donor. CDR3 length: 15 amino acids, cysteine to phenylalanine. The retained sequence is limited to the CDR3, 45 bases, with the frame set at the first base. Trimming removed 2 bases from V and 2 bases from J, leaving 11 bases between the germline ends. The germline V gene gives CDR1 as ENHRY and CDR2 as SYGVKD.

The receptor was derived from a man aged 30-40 years in good health. Sequencing input: blood. The chain uses TRBV10-3 and TRBJ2-3; matching of 5 bases hints at TRBD2 as the D gene. The DNA sequence is given as TGTGCCATCAGTGAGGATTCGCTAGCCACAGATACGCAGTATTTT. Its amino acids are CAISEDSLATDTQYF.